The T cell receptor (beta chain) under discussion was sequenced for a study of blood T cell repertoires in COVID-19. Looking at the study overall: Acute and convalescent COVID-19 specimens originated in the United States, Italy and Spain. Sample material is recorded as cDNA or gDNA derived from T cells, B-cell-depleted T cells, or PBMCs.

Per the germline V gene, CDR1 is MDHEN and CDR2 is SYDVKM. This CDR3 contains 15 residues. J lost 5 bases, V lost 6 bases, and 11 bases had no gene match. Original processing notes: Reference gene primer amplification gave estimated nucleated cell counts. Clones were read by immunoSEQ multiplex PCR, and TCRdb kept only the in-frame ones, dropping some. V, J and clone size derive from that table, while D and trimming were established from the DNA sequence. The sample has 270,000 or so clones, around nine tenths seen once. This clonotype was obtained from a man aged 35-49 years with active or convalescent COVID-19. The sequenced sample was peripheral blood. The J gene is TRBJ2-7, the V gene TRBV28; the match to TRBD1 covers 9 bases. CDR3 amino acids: CASRIGTGKVHEQYF. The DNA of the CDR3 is TGTGCCAGCAGAATAGGGACAGGGAAGGTCCACGAGCAGTACTTC.